This entry is about one T cell receptor beta chain. Its antigen is unidentified. Germline and junction disagree at one end, which may indicate a read error. The data derive from a study of cytomegalovirus exposure and HLA in healthy donors. Study information: Most donors, roughly 84% of around 400 genotyped, fell in the Caucasian-associated ancestry cluster.

60 Vbeta and 13 Jbeta primers were used in PCR. Under the authors' procedure: As a later analysis found, there were 78 million or so unique TCR beta chains, of which about 10 million were shared. Generated by immunoSEQ multiplex PCR, the TCRdb table keeps only in-frame clones and is missing some. V and J calls and clone size are as listed in that table; D and trimming were resolved from the DNA. The sample has tens of thousands of clones, roughly 88% seen once. This CDR3 is built from 12 residues. The germline V gene encodes CDR1 SSHAT and CDR2 FNYEAQ (reference sequence). Study findings and constraints: In vitro experiments confirmed that three CMV-associated chains were specific for CMV antigens.

What was sequenced was PBMCs. This receptor was taken from an older man in good health and CMV-seropositive. The rearrangement links TRBV7-7 to TRBJ2-3; D might be TRBD2 (7 bases). The CDR3 loop reads CASSLGGGTQYF. The CDR3 DNA sequence: TGTGCTAGCAGCTTAGGGGGGGGAACGCAGTATTTT.